The 6 T cell receptor beta chains below all came from one sample that was sequenced in a study of T cell responses to AZD1222 COVID-19 vaccine. Method: immunoSEQ multiplex PCR; TCRdb's copy keeps in-frame clones and lacks some. The sample has some 150,000 clones, 85% to 95% seen once; the top ten hold approximately 1.6%. The sequences come from peripheral blood, collected on day 0 of AZD1222 vaccination. All receptors come from an adult in good health.

The chain recombines TRBV15 with TRBJ1-6; a weak D match, TRBD1 (5 bases). V was pared by 1 base and J by 4 bases, with 23 bases between. Germline CDR1 reads LNHNV; CDR2 reads YYDKDF (reference sequence). This CDR3 is 20 amino acids long. CDR3 residues: CATSRGGEAIGGGYNSPLHF. CDR3 in DNA: TGTGCCACCAGCAGAGGAGGTGAAGCTATCGGGGGTGGTTATAATTCACCCCTCCACTTT.

This chain links TRBV19 with TRBJ2-1, with 10 positions matching TRBD1. This CDR3 has 15 amino acids. V lost 6 bases and J lost 3; bases outside the gene matches: 5. The germline CDR1 and CDR2 sequences are LNHDA and SQIVND (reference sequence). The chain's CDR3 is CASSAGQGIYNEQFF. The CDR3 region has the DNA TGTGCCAGTAGCGCGGGACAGGGGATCTACAATGAGCAGTTCTTC.

There are a few counts of this clone. The chain is built from TRBV5-5 and TRBJ2-7; D remains unclear. Trimming cost V 2 bases and J 3 bases, with 12 bases left between them. Per the germline V gene, CDR1 is SGHKS and CDR2 is YYEKEE (reference sequence). This CDR3 is built from 14 residues. CDR3 coding DNA: TGTGCCAGCAGCTTAGACCGAGCTTACTACGAGCAGTACTTC. This translates into CASSLDRAYYEQYF.

CDR3 amino acids: CASSLGGEAENTIYF. The CDR3 DNA sequence: TGCGCCAGCAGCTTGGGAGGGGAGGCTGAAAACACCATATATTTT. The J gene is TRBJ1-3, the V gene TRBV5-1; possible D gene TRBD1, 5 bases. The V end was cut by 0 bases, the J end by 6 bases, with 13 bases between. CDR1 and CDR2 (germline): SGHRS, YFSETQ. The CDR3 has 15 amino acids.

The chain is built from TRBV6-1 and TRBJ2-7; the D is unclear. Germline V gives CDR1 MNHNS, CDR2 SASEGT. There are 13 residues in the CDR3. V was cut by 3 bases and J by 7 bases, with 13 bases left in between. The CDR3 loop is CASSDRPNGEQYF. The CDR3 nucleotides are TGTGCCAGCAGTGACCGGCCCAACGGGGAGCAGTACTTC.

The chain couples TRBV7-2 to TRBJ1-1, with D uncertain. V was clipped by 1 base and J by 2 bases, with 8 bases between them. The CDR3 runs 14 residues. Germline V CDR1 and CDR2: SGHTA, FQGNSA. CDR3 loop: CASSLVAGNTEAFF. For the CDR3, the DNA is TGTGCCAGCAGCTTAGTGGCAGGAAACACTGAAGCTTTCTTT.